These 3 T cell receptor beta chains were sequenced from one sample in a study of CD4+ T cells in melanoma. The method was immunoSEQ multiplex PCR; TCRdb's version includes in-frame clones alone and lacks a portion of them. This sample has approximately 110,000 clones, with roughly 90% found just once. Sequenced material: peripheral blood. All receptors derive from a human donor with melanoma.

The chain combines TRBV5-1 with TRBJ2-6, with D hard to call. This CDR3 contains 18 residues. CDR1 SGHRS and CDR2 YFSETQ come from the germline V gene. With 0 bases removed from V and 0 bases from J, the gap between germline ends came to 13 bases. The CDR3 DNA sequence: TGCGCCAGCAGCTTGGATGTGACGTACAGCTCTGGGGCCAACGTCCTGACTTTC. As protein: CASSLDVTYSSGANVLTF.

This sequence joins TRBV19 and TRBJ2-7, with 8 nucleotides matching TRBD2. The CDR3 length is 15 residues. Germline V gives CDR1 LNHDA, CDR2 SQIVND (reference sequence). Unmatched junction bases numbered 10, after V lost 5 bases and J lost 4 bases. The CDR3 region has the DNA TGTGCCAGTAGTTTACAAGCGGGAGTTAGGTACGAGCAGTACTTC. It is translated as CASSLQAGVRYEQYF.

The sample holds a few counts of this clone. In DNA, the CDR3 is TGTGCCTGGAGTTCAGTAACCTACGAGCAGTACTTC. Protein sequence: CAWSSVTYEQYF. The chain uses TRBV30 and TRBJ2-7; no firm D call. The CDR3 extends over 12 amino acids. The V end was cut by 2 bases, the J end by 2 bases, with 7 bases between. Germline CDR1 is GTSNPN and CDR2 is SVGIG (reference sequence).